Following are 22 T cell receptor beta chains from one sample sequenced in a study of blood T cell repertoires in COVID-19. Sequencing used immunoSEQ multiplex PCR; TCRdb keeps in-frame clones, though not all of them. The repertoire holds approximately 69,000 clones, with 73% as singletons. Material for sequencing was peripheral blood. Every receptor here comes from a man in his 60s with acute or convalescent COVID-19.

The V and J genes are TRBV5-1 and TRBJ2-5; 8 bases map to TRBD2. The CDR3 is made up of 15 amino acids. J lost 1 base, V lost 1 base, and 3 bases had no gene match. Germline CDR1 reads SGHRS; CDR2 reads YFSETQ. CDR3 coding DNA: TGCGCCAGCAGCTTGCTGACTAGCGCCCAAGAGACCCAGTACTTC. Its translation is CASSLLTSAQETQYF.

J is TRBJ1-2 and V is TRBV4-2; 10 nucleotides line up with TRBD1. This CDR3 has 16 residues. Germline CDR1 and CDR2: LGHNA and YNFKEQ. J gave up 1 base and V 3 bases, and 5 bases lay outside the gene matches. CDR3 bases: TGTGCCAGCAGCCAGCCGGGACAGGGGAATAACTATGGCTACACCTTC. This translates into CASSQPGQGNNYGYTF.

The chain is built from TRBV30 and TRBJ1-3; D uncertain. Germline V lookup: CDR1 GTSNPN, CDR2 SVGIG (reference sequence). V lost 7 bases to trimming and J lost 2 bases, with 21 bases between them. The CDR3 totals 16 residues. CDR3 DNA: TGTGCCTCCTATACCCCCGGGATCAGCACTGGAAACACCATATATTTT. As protein: CASYTPGISTGNTIYF.

The genes are TRBV7-6 and TRBJ2-2, with D possibly matching TRBD1 (5 bases). Deletions cut 5 bases from V and 1 base from J, with 8 bases between. Germline CDR1 reads SGHVS; CDR2 reads FNYEAQ. This CDR3 has 14 residues. CDR3 region: CASSPTGNTGELFF. CDR3 nucleotide sequence: TGTGCCAGCAGCCCCACAGGGAACACCGGGGAGCTGTTTTTT. The full variable domain, rest sourced from reference TRBV7-6 and TRBJ2-2, is GAGVSQSPRYKVTKRGQDVALRCDPISGHVSLYWYRQALGQGPEFLTYFNYEAQQDKSGLPNDRFSAERPEGSISTLTIQRTEQRDSAMYRCASSPTGNTGELFFGEGSRLTVL.

Comments on this clone: A read error is the likely source, as a far larger clone sits one nucleotide away. The chain links TRBV2 to TRBJ1-3; D is perhaps TRBD1 (6 bases). V lost 6 bases to trimming and J lost 4 bases, with 10 bases between them. The germline CDR1 and CDR2 sequences are SNHLY and FYNNEI. The length of the CDR3 is 13 residues. CDR3 sequence: CASSAGTGNTIYF. Here the CDR3 DNA reads TGTGCCAGCAGCGCCGGGACAGGAAACACCATATATTTT.

This clone occurred a few times. The V and J genes are TRBV5-5 and TRBJ1-5; 10 nucleotides line up with TRBD1. From germline, CDR1 is SGHKS and CDR2 YYEKEE (reference sequence). Trimming cost V 3 bases and J 5 bases; bases outside gene matches: 14. The CDR3 totals 18 residues. CDR3 nucleotide sequence: TGTGCCAGCAGCTCCACCCCTGGGACAGGGGTCTCTTATCAGCCCCAGCATTTT. It translates to CASSSTPGTGVSYQPQHF.

V and J are TRBV5-1 and TRBJ2-2, with D tentatively TRBD2 (6 bases). Germline loops: CDR1 SGHRS, CDR2 YFSETQ. This CDR3 region has 14 residues. V gave up 3 bases and J gave up 3 bases, with 9 bases separating them. The CDR3 region is CASSSGLYTGELFF. DNA for the CDR3: TGCGCCAGCAGCTCGGGACTCTACACCGGGGAGCTGTTTTTT.

This clone appeared a single time. The V call is TRBV27, the J call TRBJ2-5; the match to TRBD2 covers 10 bases. Germline CDR1 reads MNHEY; CDR2 reads SMNVEV (reference sequence). V shed 4 bases and J 1 base; nucleotides not matched to a gene: 9. The CDR3 spans 17 residues. The DNA for the CDR3 is TGTGCCAGCAGTTGGAGGGTCGCTAGCGGGGGCCAAGAGACCCAGTACTTC. Translation: CASSWRVASGGQETQYF.

The rearrangement joins TRBV4-1 to TRBJ1-2; 11 nucleotides align to TRBD1. V dropped 5 bases and J dropped 6; count of bases not matched to a gene: 8. The CDR3 loop spans 15 amino acids. Germline assignment: CDR1 MGHRA and CDR2 YSYEKL. The CDR3 sequence is CASSGRTGGADGYTF. The CDR3 coding sequence is TGCGCCAGCAGCGGAAGGACAGGGGGCGCAGATGGCTACACCTTC.

The rearrangement links TRBV7-9 to TRBJ1-5; no clear D. CDR3 length: 13 amino acids. Trimming removed 5 bases at V and 9 bases at J, with 14 bases between. Germline V gives CDR1 SEHNR, CDR2 FQNEAQ (reference sequence). In nucleotides, the CDR3 is TGTGCCAGCAGCATAGAATCGAGGATGCCCCAGCATTTT. The encoded protein is CASSIESRMPQHF.

This clone has just a few counts. The gene calls are TRBV7-8 and TRBJ2-5; TRBD2 matches at 15 bases. The length of the CDR3 is 16 residues. With V trimmed by 5 bases and J by 4 bases, 5 bases remained unmatched. Germline V CDR1 and CDR2: SGHVS, FQNEAQ. This CDR3 is CASSPRTSGGGETQYF. The CDR3, as DNA: TGTGCCAGCAGCCCCCGGACTAGCGGGGGGGGAGAGACCCAGTACTTC.

This clone was counted only a few times. The chain has TRBV4-1 and TRBJ2-2; D remains unclear. The CDR3 consists of 13 residues. From germline, CDR1 is MGHRA and CDR2 YSYEKL. V lost 1 base, J lost 7 bases, and 7 bases lay in between. The CDR3 bases are TGCGCCAGCAGCCAAGTTTCGGGCGGGGAGCTGTTTTTT. This sequence encodes CASSQVSGGELFF.

In its sample, this clone was seen many times. CDR3 residues: CASSQGASGIYNEQFF. The DNA of the CDR3 is TGCGCCAGCAGCCAGGGGGCTAGCGGGATCTACAATGAGCAGTTCTTC. This chain uses TRBV4-1 with TRBJ2-1; 9 bases agree with TRBD2. The CDR3 covers 16 residues. V was clipped by 3 bases and J by 3 bases; unmatched bases: 6. Germline-derived CDR1 and CDR2 are MGHRA and YSYEKL.

The chain uses TRBV7-9 and TRBJ1-2; TRBD1 might be the D (6 bases). Germline CDR1 and CDR2: SEHNR and FQNEAQ (reference sequence). The CDR3 has 17 residues. V was trimmed by 1 base and J by 4 bases, leaving 19 bases between them. The CDR3 spells CASSLERGALQGYGYTF. CDR3 sequence (DNA): TGTGCCAGCAGCTTAGAACGGGGGGCGTTACAGGGCTATGGCTACACCTTC.

The rearrangement joins TRBV6-5 to TRBJ1-5; 8 bases align to TRBD1. J lost 3 bases, V lost 8 bases, and 6 bases had no gene match. The CDR3 has 14 residues. Germline V CDR1 and CDR2: MNHEY, SVGAGI. The CDR3 loop reads CASEPGQDNQPQHF. The DNA for the CDR3 is TGTGCCAGCGAACCGGGACAGGACAATCAGCCCCAGCATTTT.

This chain links TRBV7-2 with TRBJ2-3; a weak D match, TRBD1 (5 bases). The CDR3 consists of 15 residues. With 5 bases removed from V and 1 base from J, the gap between germline ends came to 13 bases. Germline-derived CDR1 and CDR2 are SGHTA and FQGNSA. The CDR3 protein is CASSPAGQRTDTQYF. CDR3 nucleotide sequence: TGTGCCAGCAGCCCTGCAGGACAACGCACAGATACGCAGTATTTT. Combining the CDR3 with reference TRBV7-2 and TRBJ2-3 gives the whole variable domain GAGVSQSPSNKVTEKGKDVELRCDPISGHTALYWYRQSLGQGLEFLIYFQGNSAPDKSGLPSDRFSAERTGGSVSTLTIQRTQQEDSAVYLCASSPAGQRTDTQYFGPGTRLTVL.

This chain links TRBV6-4 with TRBJ2-3; TRBD1 might be the D (6 bases). Per the germline V gene, CDR1 is MRHNA and CDR2 is SNTAGT. Trimming pared 5 bases from V and 5 bases from J, leaving 11 bases between. This CDR3 region has 13 residues. The CDR3 nucleotides read TGTGCCAGCAGTCCTCTCAGGGGAGATACGCAGTATTTT. Amino acid sequence: CASSPLRGDTQYF.

The genes are TRBV19 and TRBJ2-5; a weak D match, TRBD2 (6 bases). Germline V lookup: CDR1 LNHDA, CDR2 SQIVND (reference sequence). Trimming removed 4 bases from V and 5 bases from J, with 17 bases in between. This CDR3 is 15 amino acids long. CDR3 sequence: CASSTSADSGETQYF. The CDR3 DNA follows: TGTGCCAGTAGTACTAGCGCAGATTCAGGGGAGACCCAGTACTTC. Variable domain in full (rest from reference TRBV19 and TRBJ2-5): DGGITQSPKYLFRKEGQNVTLSCEQNLNHDAMYWYRQDPGQGLRLIYYSQIVNDFQKGDIAEGYSVSREKKESFPLTVTSAQKNPTAFYLCASSTSADSGETQYFGPGTRLLVL.

The chain links TRBV5-4 to TRBJ2-7; D remains unclear. V was shortened by 0 bases and J by 0 bases, with 7 bases between the two germline ends. From germline, CDR1 is SGHNT and CDR2 YYREEE (reference sequence). The CDR3 is 14 residues long. For the CDR3, the DNA is TGTGCCAGCAGCTTGGTTGTGAGCTCCTACGAGCAGTACTTC. Protein sequence: CASSLVVSSYEQYF.

The sample holds a few counts of this clone. J is TRBJ2-3 and V is TRBV5-1, with D perhaps matching TRBD1 (5 bases). Germline loops: CDR1 SGHRS, CDR2 YFSETQ. The germline V and J ends were trimmed by 4 bases and 5 bases, with 20 bases remaining between them. The CDR3 sequence is 16 residues long. The CDR3 DNA is TGCGCCAGCAGCATTACACCGGGTCCCCAGGGAGATACGCAGTATTTT. This gives the protein CASSITPGPQGDTQYF.

This clone has a single count. The V gene is TRBV19, the J gene TRBJ2-7; possible D gene TRBD2, 6 bases. CDR1 is LNHDA, CDR2 SQIVND, per germline (reference sequence). Trimming took off 1 base at V and 0 bases at J, with 10 bases between the two ends. The CDR3 covers 15 residues. The CDR3 is CASSIGGTYSYEQYF. As DNA, the CDR3 is TGTGCCAGTAGTATAGGCGGGACCTACTCCTACGAGCAGTACTTC. The variable domain in full, with the rest retrieved from reference TRBV19 and TRBJ2-7, is DGGITQSPKYLFRKEGQNVTLSCEQNLNHDAMYWYRQDPGQGLRLIYYSQIVNDFQKGDIAEGYSVSREKKESFPLTVTSAQKNPTAFYLCASSIGGTYSYEQYFGPGTRLTVT.

The V and J genes are TRBV6-1 and TRBJ2-5; 10 nucleotides align to TRBD2. V was pared by 4 bases and J by 1 base, with 9 bases of the junction left unmatched. This CDR3 region has 17 residues. The germline V gene encodes CDR1 MNHNS and CDR2 SASEGT. The chain's CDR3 is CASSGGLAATRQETQYF. CDR3 nucleotide sequence: TGTGCCAGCAGTGGAGGACTAGCGGCCACCCGCCAAGAGACCCAGTACTTC.